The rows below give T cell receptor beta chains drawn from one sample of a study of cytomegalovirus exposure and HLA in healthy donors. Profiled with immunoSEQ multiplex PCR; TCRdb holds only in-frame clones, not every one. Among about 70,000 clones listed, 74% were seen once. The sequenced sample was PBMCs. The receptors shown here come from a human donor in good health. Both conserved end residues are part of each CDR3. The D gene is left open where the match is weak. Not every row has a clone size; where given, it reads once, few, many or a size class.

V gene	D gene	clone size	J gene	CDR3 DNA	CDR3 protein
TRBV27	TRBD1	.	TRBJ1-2	TGTGCCAGCAGTTTTACAGGGGACGGTGGCTACACCTTC	CASSFTGDGGYTF
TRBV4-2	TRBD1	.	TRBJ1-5	TGTGCCAGCAGCCAAGGCCGGACAGGGCAGGGCTATCAGCCCCAGCATTTT	CASSQGRTGQGYQPQHF
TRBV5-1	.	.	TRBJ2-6	TGCGCCAGCAGCCCCCGGACAGCGTTATCTTTCTCTGGGGCCAACGTCCTGACTTTC	CASSPRTALSFSGANVLTF
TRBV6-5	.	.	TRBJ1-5	TGTGCCAGCAGGCTATCGACAGGCTACGGTCAGCCCCAGCATTTT	CASRLSTGYGQPQHF
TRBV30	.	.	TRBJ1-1	TGTGCCTGGAGTACCGGGTTTAACACTGAAGCTTTCTTT	CAWSTGFNTEAFF
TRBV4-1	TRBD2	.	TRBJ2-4	TGCGCCAGCAGCAAAACTAGCGGGGGGACCAAAAACATTCAGTACTTC	CASSKTSGGTKNIQYF
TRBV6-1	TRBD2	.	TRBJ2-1	TGTGCCAGTAGGGAGGGTACCTCCTACAATGAGCAGTTCTTC	CASREGTSYNEQFF
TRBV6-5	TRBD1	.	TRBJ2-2	TGTGCCAGCAGCAGACTCGACAGGGCGGACGGGGAGCTGTTTTTT	CASSRLDRADGELFF
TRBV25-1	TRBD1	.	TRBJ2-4	TGTGCCAGCCGCGGGACAGGGGAAAACATTCAGTACTTC	CASRGTGENIQYF
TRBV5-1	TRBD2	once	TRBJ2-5	TGCGCCAGCAGCCCCCAAAGGGCGGGAGAAGAGACCCAGTACTTC	CASSPQRAGEETQYF
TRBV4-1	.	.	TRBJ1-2	TGCGCCAGCAGCCAAAAGCCGCCCCGGGGGTGGGATGACTATGGCTACACCTTC	CASSQKPPRGWDDYGYTF
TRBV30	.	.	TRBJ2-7	TGTGCCTGGGCCCGCGGGGAAACCTACGAGCAGTACTTC	CAWARGETYEQYF
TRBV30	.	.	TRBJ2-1	TGTGCCTGGAGACAAAACAATGAGCAGTTCTTC	CAWRQNNEQFF
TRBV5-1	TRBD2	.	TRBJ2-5	TGCGCCAGCAGCTTCGCTAGCGGGAGAGGCCAAGAGACCCAGTACTTC	CASSFASGRGQETQYF
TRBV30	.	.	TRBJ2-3	TGTGCCTGGAGTGGTCTGAAGGGAGACACAGATACGCAGTATTTT	CAWSGLKGDTDTQYF
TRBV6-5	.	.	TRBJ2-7	TGTGCCAGCAGCCGAGGGGGAGTCGAGCCGTACTTC	CASSRGGVEPYF
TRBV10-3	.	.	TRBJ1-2	TGTGCCATCTTTCCCGGGGGGGGCGAACGGGATGGCTACACCTTC	CAIFPGGGERDGYTF
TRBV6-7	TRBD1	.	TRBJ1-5	TGTGCCAGCAGTCTCAGACAGGGCGGGAGCAATCAGCCCCAGCATTTT	CASSLRQGGSNQPQHF
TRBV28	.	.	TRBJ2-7	TGTGCCAGCAGTCTTAACTACGAGCAGTACTTC	CASSLNYEQYF
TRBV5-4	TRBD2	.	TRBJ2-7	TGTGCCAGCAGCCCCGAACTAGCGGGAGGCGAGCAGTACTTC	CASSPELAGGEQYF
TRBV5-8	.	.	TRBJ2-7	TGTGCCAGCAGCTTGGCGGCAGGGGACGAGCAGTACTTC	CASSLAAGDEQYF
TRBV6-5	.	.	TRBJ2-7	TGTGCCAGCAGGAATTTGGACAGCTCCTACGAGCAGTACTTC	CASRNLDSSYEQYF
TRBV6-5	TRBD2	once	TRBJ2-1	TGTGCCAGCAGCTCCGGGACTAGTGGATACAATGAGCAGTTCTTC	CASSSGTSGYNEQFF
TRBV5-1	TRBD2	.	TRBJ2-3	TGCGCCAGCAGCCCCCGACTAGCGGGGTCCTCTAGCACAGATACGCAGTATTTT	CASSPRLAGSSSTDTQYF
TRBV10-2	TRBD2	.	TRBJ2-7	TGCGCCAGCAGTGCCAGCGGGAGAACCTTTGACGAGCAGTACTTC	CASSASGRTFDEQYF
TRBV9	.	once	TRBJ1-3	TGTGCCAGCAGCGCCCTTATTAGTCCCCCTGGAAACACCATATATTTT	CASSALISPPGNTIYF
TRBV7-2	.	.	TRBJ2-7	TGTGCCAGCAGCCCCTTAGTACCGGGCGAGCAGTACTTC	CASSPLVPGEQYF
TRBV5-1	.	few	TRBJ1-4	TGCGCCAGCAGCTTACAGGGAACTAATGAAAAACTGTTTTTT	CASSLQGTNEKLFF
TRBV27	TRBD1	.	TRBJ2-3	TGTGCCAGCAGTTCCGGACAGGGCCACACAGATACGCAGTATTTT	CASSSGQGHTDTQYF